Listed below are T cell receptor beta chains from one sample, sequenced in a study of T-cell reconstitution after alpha-beta-depleted transplantation in children. TCRdb re-derived calls from the PCR reads in MiXCR, one entry per CDR3 protein. Of about 460,000 distinct CDR3 sequences listed, about an eighth are singletons. The source was PBMCs from the stem cell graft donor, collected from the stem cell graft. These receptors were taken from a human donor who donated a stem cell graft to a child with combined immunodeficiency. The CDR3 runs from the conserved cysteine through the conserved F or W. The D gene is left open where the match is weak. Clone size is stated in some rows and not others, as once, few, many or a class when expanded.

j_call cdr3_length clone_size d_call v_call cdr3_nt cdr3_aa
TRBJ2-6 13 - - TRBV20-1 TGCAGTGCACCCAGGGCTGGGGCCAACGTCCTGACTTTC CSAPRAGANVLTF
TRBJ2-5 15 - TRBD1 TRBV7-9 TGTGCCAGCAGCTTACCGAGGGGGCAGCAAGAGACCCAGTACTTC CASSLPRGQQETQYF
TRBJ2-3 17 few TRBD2 TRBV9 TGTGCCTGCAGATTCCCCGGGACTAGCGGGGTTATAGATACGCAGTATTTT CACRFPGTSGVIDTQYF
TRBJ2-1 12 - - TRBV27 TGTGCCAGCAGTTCGGACTTTAATGAGCAGTTCTTC CASSSDFNEQFF
TRBJ2-7 14 - - TRBV7-3 TGTGCCAGCAGCGTCCAGGACGGCCGTAACGAGCAGTACTTC CASSVQDGRNEQYF
TRBJ1-6 14 - - TRBV5-5 TGTGCCAGCAGCTTGGGACCCTACGGTTCACCCCTCCACTTT CASSLGPYGSPLHF
TRBJ2-1 17 few TRBD2 TRBV5-1 TGCGCCAGCAGCCCTTTCCGGGAGGCGAGCTCCTACAATGAGCAGTTCTTC CASSPFREASSYNEQFF
TRBJ2-7 14 few TRBD1 TRBV10-3 TGTGCCATCAGTGACACAGGGGGCCGGAGCGAGCAGTACTTC CAISDTGGRSEQYF
TRBJ2-2 14 many - TRBV24-1 TGTGCCACCAGTGCCGGCGGATCGACCGGGGAGCTGTTTTTT CATSAGGSTGELFF
TRBJ2-7 17 - TRBD2 TRBV5-1 TGCGCCAGCAGCTTGGCCCAGGGACTAACGGACTCCTACGAGCAGTACTTC CASSLAQGLTDSYEQYF
TRBJ2-7 13 few TRBD1 TRBV29-1 TGCAGCGTTTCGGACAGGGGGGGGCACGAGCAGTACTTC CSVSDRGGHEQYF
TRBJ2-7 13 - TRBD2 TRBV12-3/TRBV12-4 TGTGCCAGCCAGGGAGGGAACGGGAGGGAGCAGTACTTC CASQGGNGREQYF
TRBJ2-3 13 - - TRBV12-3/TRBV12-4 TGTGCCAGCAGTTTCCCCACAGCCGATACGCAGTATTTT CASSFPTADTQYF
TRBJ2-5 16 - - TRBV15 TGTGCCACCAGCAGAGATGAAGGTGGGGACCAAGAGACCCAGTACTTC CATSRDEGGDQETQYF
TRBJ2-7 13 - - TRBV12-3/TRBV12-4 TGTGCCAGCAGCCCCTTCCCAGGGACCGAGCAGTACTTC CASSPFPGTEQYF
TRBJ2-7 17 few - TRBV7-2 TGTGCCCCGGATACCATGGACAGCCACATTGCAGCCTACGAGCAGTACTTC CAPDTMDSHIAAYEQYF
TRBJ1-1 12 once - TRBV30 TGTGCCTGGAGGGCCGGGACATTAGAAGCTTTCTTT CAWRAGTLEAFF
TRBJ2-2 15 many TRBD2 TRBV4-3 TGCGCCAGCAGCGGGTTAGCGGGAGTTACCGGGGAGCTGTTTTTT CASSGLAGVTGELFF
TRBJ2-3 15 - - TRBV6-4 TGTGCCAGCAGTGACTCTGGGCGTCTTGGGGATACGCAGTATTTT CASSDSGRLGDTQYF
TRBJ1-5 14 - - TRBV24-1 TGTGCCACCAGTGCCCCGGGAGGGTATCAGCCCCAGCATTTT CATSAPGGYQPQHF
TRBJ2-7 15 few - TRBV21-1 TGTGCCAGCAGCCCAAAGGCGGGACAGAAATACGAGCAGTACTTC CASSPKAGQKYEQYF
TRBJ2-1 14 many - TRBV27 TGTGCCAGCACCCCATCCACAGGGTACAATGAGCAGTTCTTC CASTPSTGYNEQFF
TRBJ2-7 13 - - TRBV12-3/TRBV12-4 TGTGCCAGCAGTCCGGCTTCGCGGGTGGAGCAGTACTTC CASSPASRVEQYF
TRBJ2-3 13 many - TRBV12-3/TRBV12-4 TGTGCCAGCAGTTTTGGGGCTACAGATACGCAGTATTTT CASSFGATDTQYF
TRBJ2-7 11 - - TRBV5-1 TGCGCCAGCCGCGGGGATTACGAGCAGTACTTC CASRGDYEQYF
TRBJ1-2 14 many - TRBV6-2/TRBV6-3 TGTGCCAGCAGTTATCGGAGAGACTCCTATGGCTACACCTTC CASSYRRDSYGYTF
TRBJ2-2 14 few TRBD2 TRBV6-1 TGTGCCAGCAGCCGGGACTACACCACCGGGGAGCTGTTTTTT CASSRDYTTGELFF
TRBJ2-5 14 - - TRBV5-1 TGCGCCAGCAGCTTGCCGGGCGCGGGGGAGACCCAGTACTTC CASSLPGAGETQYF
TRBJ2-5 17 many TRBD2 TRBV12-3/TRBV12-4 TGTGCCAGCAGTTTAGTGGGGGGACTAGCGGGCCAAGAGACCCAGTACTTC CASSLVGGLAGQETQYF
TRBJ2-7 14 few TRBD2 TRBV7-2 TGTGCCAGCAGCTCAGTAGCGGGAGTCGACGAGCAGTACTTC CASSSVAGVDEQYF
TRBJ2-5 13 few TRBD1 TRBV12-3/TRBV12-4 TGTGCCAGCAGTTTAGGGGACAGGGGGACCCAGTACTTC CASSLGDRGTQYF
TRBJ2-3 17 few - TRBV6-5 TGTGCCAGCAGGTTTACTAGCCGGTCCCCTAGCACAGATACGCAGTATTTT CASRFTSRSPSTDTQYF
TRBJ2-1 15 - TRBD2 TRBV27 TGTGCCAGCAGTTTCGGGACTAGCGGGAGTGATGAGCAGTTCTTC CASSFGTSGSDEQFF
TRBJ1-2 14 - - TRBV12-3/TRBV12-4 TGTGCCAGCAGAGCCGGGAATCTAAACGGCGGCTACACCTTC CASRAGNLNGGYTF
TRBJ2-7 14 few - TRBV5-1 TGCGCCAGCAGCTTGGCTTCGTGGGGTTATGAGCAGTACTTC CASSLASWGYEQYF
TRBJ2-1 16 - - TRBV9 TGTGCCAGCAGCGTAGAGGATAGCGGCCCATACAATGAGCAGTTCTTC CASSVEDSGPYNEQFF
TRBJ2-7 16 - - TRBV20-1 TGCAGTGCTAGACCCCAAGTGAGAGGGGATCTTGACGAGCAGTACTTC CSARPQVRGDLDEQYF
TRBJ2-7 12 few - TRBV20-1 TGCAGTGCAAGTAAGGACCCCTACGAGCAGTACTTC CSASKDPYEQYF
TRBJ2-4 13 - - TRBV11-2 TGTGCCAGCAGCTCCGTGGTAGGAAACATTCAGTACTTC CASSSVVGNIQYF
TRBJ2-7 17 few - TRBV10-3 TGTGCCATCAGTGAGTCGATGCGGATAGGGGTCCGTCACGAGCAGTACTTC CAISESMRIGVRHEQYF
TRBJ2-1 13 - - TRBV11-2 TGTGCCAGCAGCTTGGCTAGCGTTGGTGAGCAGTTCTTC CASSLASVGEQFF
TRBJ2-7 11 few TRBD1 TRBV19 TGTGCCACCAGGCAGGGGGACGAGCAGTACTTC CATRQGDEQYF
TRBJ2-7 13 few - TRBV27 TGTGCCAGCAGTTTGAATCGGCTTAGGGAGCAGTACTTC CASSLNRLREQYF
TRBJ2-1 13 many - TRBV27 TGTGCCAGCAGTTTTAGGAGGGGATGGGAGCAGTTCTTC CASSFRRGWEQFF
TRBJ1-5 14 - TRBD1 TRBV24-1 TGTGCCACCGGAGGAACAGGGGACAATCAGCCCCAGCATTTT CATGGTGDNQPQHF
TRBJ1-1 14 - - TRBV12-3/TRBV12-4 TGTGCCAGCAGATCGTACGGGGGGAACACTGAAGCTTTCTTT CASRSYGGNTEAFF
TRBJ2-7 14 - TRBD1 TRBV6-2/TRBV6-3 TGTGCCAGCAGAACGGACAGGGGGCTGGACGAGCAGTACTTC CASRTDRGLDEQYF
TRBJ2-7 15 many TRBD2 TRBV12-3/TRBV12-4 TGTGCCAGCACCATGGGCCCCGGGACTAGGAACGAGCAGTACTTC CASTMGPGTRNEQYF
TRBJ1-3 16 few - TRBV25-1 TGTGCCAGCAGTGGGGGGACATTGGGCTCTGGAAACACCATATATTTT CASSGGTLGSGNTIYF
TRBJ1-4 17 many - TRBV6-5 TGTGCCAGCAGTTACTACCGTTCACTTACAACTAATGAAAAACTGTTTTTT CASSYYRSLTTNEKLFF
TRBJ2-6 13 - - TRBV30 TGTGCCTGGACTAGGGCTGGGGCCAACGTCCTGACTTTC CAWTRAGANVLTF
TRBJ2-2 14 many - TRBV10-3 TGTGCCACCGCGCCTCACCCAAACCGAGGGGAGCTGTTTTTT CATAPHPNRGELFF
TRBJ2-1 14 - TRBD2 TRBV12-3/TRBV12-4 TGTGCCAGCAGTTTGACTAGCGGGGGGGCGGAGCAGTTCTTC CASSLTSGGAEQFF
TRBJ2-1 16 few TRBD2 TRBV7-8 TGTGCCAGCAGCTTAGCAGTCTCTAGCGGGGTGGATGAGCAGTTCTTC CASSLAVSSGVDEQFF
TRBJ2-1 14 few TRBD2 TRBV7-9 TGTGCCAGCAGCCCCTCGGGGGGACACAATGAGCAGTTCTTC CASSPSGGHNEQFF
TRBJ2-7 14 - TRBD1 TRBV5-1 TGCGCCAGCAGCATACGACAGGGGGCACCCGAGCAGTACTTC CASSIRQGAPEQYF
TRBJ1-1 15 - - TRBV20-1 TGCAGTGCTAGTACCCACAGGGCCATGAACACTGAAGCTTTCTTT CSASTHRAMNTEAFF